The next 28 T cell receptor beta chains were all read from a single sample in a study of Ad26.COV2.S vaccination and SARS-CoV-2 variants. Treatment noted: about 20 received Ad26.COV2.S at low or high dose, single or two shots; about five received placebo; per-sample allocation not given. Samples analyzed were those drawn on day 63 after the first vaccine or placebo injection. The protocol was immunoSEQ multiplex PCR, while the TCRdb copy is restricted to in-frame clones and leaves out a portion. Here the sample spans over 300,000 clones, about four fifths being singletons. Sequenced here: peripheral blood, sampled in a trial of Ad26.COV2.S vaccine versus placebo. These receptors were taken from a person between 18 and 60 years old who received the Ad26.COV2.S COVID-19 vaccine or a placebo.

The chain combines TRBV30 with TRBJ1-5; D ambiguous. Germline V lookup: CDR1 GTSNPN, CDR2 SVGIG (reference sequence). This CDR3 is built from 18 residues. V was pared by 2 bases and J by 2 bases, with 22 bases between. Here the CDR3 DNA reads TGTGCCTGGAGTCCTACCCGGGATTCCACGGCGGGCAATCAGCCCCAGCATTTT. It specifies CAWSPTRDSTAGNQPQHF.

This clone turned up a few times. The chain carries TRBV19 and TRBJ1-5; TRBD1 might be the D (5 bases). The CDR3 runs to 16 residues. The ends were cut back, 2 bases at V and 2 bases at J, with 13 bases in the middle. CDR1 and CDR2 from the germline V gene are LNHDA and SQIVND (reference sequence). CDR3 DNA sequence: TGTGCCAGTAGTATAAGACCCGGAGGGGGCAATCAGCCCCAGCATTTT. It specifies CASSIRPGGGNQPQHF.

Turning to this clone: The junction differs from germline at one of its ends, possibly a read error. V gene TRBV19 combines with J gene TRBJ1-2; 11 bases are shared with TRBD1. The CDR3 extends over 16 amino acids. CDR1 and CDR2 (germline): LNHDA, SQIVND (reference sequence). CDR3 DNA sequence: TGTGCCAGTAGTATAGATTCCGGACAGGGGGCGTATGACTACACCTTC. Translated, it gives CASSIDSGQGAYDYTF. Combining the CDR3 with reference TRBV19 and TRBJ1-2 gives the whole variable domain DGGITQSPKYLFRKEGQNVTLSCEQNLNHDAMYWYRQDPGQGLRLIYYSQIVNDFQKGDIAEGYSVSREKKESFPLTVTSAQKNPTAFYLCASSIDSGQGAYDYTFGSGTRLTVV.

This rearrangement joins TRBV2 to TRBJ1-1; TRBD1 might be the D (5 bases). The V end lost 2 bases, the J end lost 6 bases, and 13 bases lay between the germline ends. The CDR3 runs to 14 residues. The germline V gene encodes CDR1 SNHLY and CDR2 FYNNEI. The CDR3 loop reads CASSERGGWSEAFF. CDR3 coding DNA: TGTGCCAGCAGTGAACGGGGGGGTTGGTCTGAAGCTTTCTTT.

This clone was picked up a small number of times. This chain joins TRBV18 and TRBJ1-5; D may be TRBD1 (5 bases). Trimming shortened V by 4 bases and J by 2 bases, and 9 bases separated the two germline ends. CDR1 and CDR2 from the germline V gene are KGHSH and LQKENI. This CDR3 is built from 14 residues. The CDR3 protein is CASSRQGGNQPQHF. The CDR3 DNA is TGTGCCAGCTCACGTCAGGGTGGCAATCAGCCCCAGCATTTT.

The chain combines TRBV10-2 with TRBJ2-1; 9 bases map to TRBD1. The CDR3 runs to 12 residues. J gave up 10 bases and V 4 bases, and 2 bases lay outside the gene matches. Germline V gives CDR1 WSHSY, CDR2 SAAADI. The CDR3 DNA reads as TGCGCCAGCAGTGGGGGACAGGGCGAGCAGTTCTTC. This encodes CASSGGQGEQFF.

The rearrangement uses TRBV6-5 and TRBJ1-1; D is perhaps TRBD1 (6 bases). The CDR3 is made up of 13 amino acids. V shed 4 bases and J shed 4 bases, with 10 bases lying between them. The germline gives CDR1 MNHEY, CDR2 SVGAGI. Written as DNA, the CDR3 is TGTGCCAGCAGTTCACAGGGTACCACTGAAGCTTTCTTT. This encodes CASSSQGTTEAFF.

This chain links TRBV27 with TRBJ1-6; TRBD1 might be the D (5 bases). Germline values: CDR1 MNHEY, CDR2 SMNVEV (reference sequence). The CDR3 is made up of 15 amino acids. V gave up 6 bases and J gave up 0 bases, with 9 bases separating them. For the CDR3, the DNA is TGTGCCAGCAGAAAGGGGAGCTCCTATAATTCACCCCTCCACTTT. As protein: CASRKGSSYNSPLHF.

CDR3 DNA sequence: TGTGCCAGCAGCTGGGATCTGAACACTGAAGCTTTCTTT. Translation: CASSWDLNTEAFF. This sequence joins TRBV11-2 and TRBJ1-1; D not resolved. Germline V gives CDR1 SGHAT, CDR2 FQNNGV. Trimming pared 4 bases from V and 0 bases from J, leaving 6 bases between. The CDR3 covers 13 residues.

The rearrangement uses TRBV28 and TRBJ2-2, with D hard to call. The CDR3 totals 13 residues. The V gene's germline CDR1 is MDHEN and CDR2 SYDVKM. Trimming removed 8 bases at V and 6 bases at J, with 13 bases between. CDR3 region: CASRTTRAGELFF. The DNA of the CDR3 is TGTGCCAGCCGGACCACCCGGGCCGGGGAGCTGTTTTTT. The full variable domain, with the rest looked up from reference TRBV28 and TRBJ2-2, is DVKVTQSSRYLVKRTGEKVFLECVQDMDHENMFWYRQDPGLGLRLIYFSYDVKMKEKGDIPEGYSVSREKKERFSLILESASTNQTSMYLCASRTTRAGELFFGEGSRLTVL.

The chain recombines TRBV15 with TRBJ2-5, with D possibly matching TRBD1 (5 bases). Germline-derived CDR1 and CDR2 are LNHNV and YYDKDF (reference sequence). Trimming stripped 3 bases from V and 2 bases from J, with 19 bases between. The CDR3 is 17 amino acids. The CDR3 reads CATSSGVDRGPQETQYF. CDR3 DNA: TGTGCCACCAGCAGTGGGGTCGATAGGGGCCCACAAGAGACCCAGTACTTC. The variable domain in full, with the rest retrieved from reference TRBV15 and TRBJ2-5, is DAMVIQNPRYQVTQFGKPVTLSCSQTLNHNVMYWYQQKSSQAPKLLFHYYDKDFNNEADTPDNFQSRRPNTSFCFLDIRSPGLGDTAMYLCATSSGVDRGPQETQYFGPGTRLLVL.

The V gene is TRBV13, the J gene TRBJ2-3; TRBD2 matches at 10 bases. This CDR3 contains 17 residues. The ends lost 3 bases at V and 3 bases at J; junction bases unmatched: 9. Germline CDR1 reads PRHDT; CDR2 reads FYEKMQ (reference sequence). CDR3 loop: CASSFRLAGSGTDTQYF. CDR3 coding DNA: TGTGCCAGCAGCTTTCGACTAGCGGGCTCCGGTACAGATACGCAGTATTTT.

The chain joins TRBV9 to TRBJ2-5; D is ambiguous. The CDR3 has 12 residues. From germline, CDR1 is SGDLS and CDR2 YYNGEE. Here the CDR3 reads CASAADQETQYF. CDR3 DNA sequence: TGTGCAAGCGCGGCGGACCAAGAGACCCAGTACTTC.

This sequence joins TRBV10-3 and TRBJ2-3; TRBD2 agrees at 15 bases. Trimming removed 8 bases from V and 3 bases from J; junction bases left unmatched: 6. The CDR3 is 16 residues long. The germline gives CDR1 ENHRY, CDR2 SYGVKD. CDR3 protein: CAIRRGLAGGTDTQYF. The CDR3 DNA sequence: TGTGCCATCCGGCGGGGACTAGCGGGAGGTACAGATACGCAGTATTTT.

The gene calls are TRBV7-2 and TRBJ1-3; tentative D call: TRBD1 (6 bases). CDR1 SGHTA and CDR2 FQGNSA come from the germline V gene. This CDR3 region has 15 residues. Trimming took 5 bases from V and 4 from J, leaving 15 bases between them. DNA of the CDR3: TGTGCCAGCAGCCTTTCCAGGGGCCGCGGAAACACCATATATTTT. Translating gives CASSLSRGRGNTIYF.

This chain uses TRBV7-7 with TRBJ1-4; possibly TRBD1 for D (5 bases). The CDR3 sequence is 12 residues long. V lost 5 bases and J 11 bases, leaving 12 bases between the germline ends. CDR1 is SSHAT and CDR2 is FNYEAQ in the germline V gene (reference sequence). The CDR3 DNA follows: TGTGCCAGCAGCCCCGGGGGGGGGAAACTGTTTTTT. This translates into CASSPGGGKLFF.

This clone appeared a few times. The chain uses TRBV19 and TRBJ2-2; tentative D call: TRBD2 (5 bases). Germline CDR1 reads LNHDA; CDR2 reads SQIVND (reference sequence). This CDR3 comprises 14 residues. V shed 3 bases and J shed 5 bases, with 10 bases lying between them. CDR3 loop: CASSMVRRTGELFF. The CDR3, as DNA: TGTGCCAGTAGTATGGTCAGGAGGACCGGGGAGCTGTTTTTT.

CDR3 protein: CASSQSGTRRVLTF. CDR3 nucleotides: TGCGCCAGCAGTCAATCGGGGACAAGGCGCGTCCTGACTTTC. J is TRBJ2-6 and V is TRBV23-1, with TRBD1 as a possible D gene (6 bases). TRBV23-1 belongs to the ORF category, with a function that is uncertain. Trimming took off 0 bases at V and 12 bases at J, with 12 bases between the two ends. There are 14 residues in the CDR3.

This clone appeared a single time. This chain uses TRBV5-6 with TRBJ1-1; no definite D call. CDR3 size: 13 residues. The ends were cut back, 3 bases at V and 5 bases at J, with 11 bases in the middle. Germline V CDR1 and CDR2: SGHDT, YYEEEE. The CDR3 here is CASSSPGVTEAFF. The DNA for the CDR3 is TGTGCCAGCAGCTCCCCCGGGGTGACTGAAGCTTTCTTT.

This chain connects TRBV7-2 to TRBJ2-5; D call uncertain. The CDR3 contains 12 residues. Trimming stripped 1 base from V and 4 bases from J, with 4 bases between. Germline V gives CDR1 SGHTA, CDR2 FQGNSA. CDR3 loop: CASSLVSETQYF. CDR3 coding DNA: TGTGCCAGCAGCTTAGTATCAGAGACCCAGTACTTC.

This clone has at least ten counts. V is TRBV6-4 and J is TRBJ2-2; unclear D gene. The V end lost 3 bases, the J end lost 1 base, and 3 bases lay between the germline ends. There are 13 residues in the CDR3. CDR1 is MRHNA and CDR2 is SNTAGT in the germline V gene. CDR3 DNA: TGTGCCAGCAGTGAAGGGAACACCGGGGAGCTGTTTTTT. Amino acid sequence: CASSEGNTGELFF.

The chain couples TRBV4-1 to TRBJ2-2, with unresolved D. From germline, CDR1 is MGHRA and CDR2 YSYEKL. V shed 1 base and J shed 3 bases, with 9 bases lying between them. The CDR3 extends over 15 amino acids. CDR3 loop: CASSQVLADTGELFF. The CDR3 DNA reads TGCGCCAGCAGCCAAGTACTGGCGGACACCGGGGAGCTGTTTTTT.

The chain recombines TRBV6-1 with TRBJ2-3; possibly TRBD1 for D (5 bases). V was clipped by 3 bases and J by 0 bases, with 10 bases between them. This CDR3 spans 15 amino acids. Germline-derived CDR1 and CDR2 are MNHNS and SASEGT. This chain's CDR3 is CASSDATASTDTQYF. In DNA, the CDR3 is TGTGCCAGCAGTGATGCGACAGCCAGCACAGATACGCAGTATTTT.

The gene calls are TRBV19 and TRBJ1-1; D is uncertain. The V gene's germline CDR1 is LNHDA and CDR2 SQIVND (reference sequence). The V gene lost 7 bases and the J gene lost 0 bases, with 9 bases spanning the gap. The CDR3 has 13 residues. CDR3 sequence reads: CASNPALNTEAFF. The CDR3, as DNA: TGTGCCAGTAATCCGGCCCTGAACACTGAAGCTTTCTTT.

The V and J genes are TRBV6-6 and TRBJ2-3; D is unresolved. V lost 5 bases, J lost 2 bases, and 11 bases lay in between. Germline CDR1 and CDR2: MNHNY and SVGAGI (reference sequence). The CDR3 runs 14 residues. CDR3 protein: CASSISGLTDTQYF. The CDR3 DNA follows: TGTGCCAGCAGTATATCGGGCCTCACAGATACGCAGTATTTT.

The rearrangement joins TRBV9 to TRBJ2-4; 10 bases are a match to TRBD1. Germline lookup yields CDR1 SGDLS and CDR2 YYNGEE. The CDR3 runs to 14 residues. V was pared by 3 bases and J by 10 bases, with 7 bases of the junction left unmatched. The CDR3 nucleotides read TGTGCCAGCAGCGCTAGAGGGACAGGGGCTATTCAGTACTTC. This gives the protein CASSARGTGAIQYF. Full variable domain (remainder filled in from reference TRBV9 and TRBJ2-4): DSGVTQTPKHLITATGQRVTLRCSPRSGDLSVYWYQQSLDQGLQFLIQYYNGEERAKGNILERFSAQQFPDLHSELNLSSLELGDSALYFCASSARGTGAIQYFGAGTRLSVL.

This chain uses TRBV18 with TRBJ2-1; D is uncertain. Germline lookup yields CDR1 KGHSH and CDR2 LQKENI. The CDR3 contains 17 residues. Trimming removed 6 bases at V and 2 bases at J, with 20 bases between. CDR3 loop: CASSPFLLRQAYNEQFF. CDR3 bases: TGTGCCAGCTCTCCATTCTTACTAAGGCAAGCCTACAATGAGCAGTTCTTC.

The gene calls are TRBV5-1 and TRBJ1-2; D may be TRBD1 (6 bases). The V gene lost 1 base and the J gene lost 5 bases, with 12 bases spanning the gap. From germline, CDR1 is SGHRS and CDR2 YFSETQ. The CDR3 sequence is 14 residues long. The CDR3 loop reads CASSLTGMVYGYTF. The CDR3 DNA reads TGCGCCAGCAGCTTGACAGGGATGGTGTATGGCTACACCTTC.